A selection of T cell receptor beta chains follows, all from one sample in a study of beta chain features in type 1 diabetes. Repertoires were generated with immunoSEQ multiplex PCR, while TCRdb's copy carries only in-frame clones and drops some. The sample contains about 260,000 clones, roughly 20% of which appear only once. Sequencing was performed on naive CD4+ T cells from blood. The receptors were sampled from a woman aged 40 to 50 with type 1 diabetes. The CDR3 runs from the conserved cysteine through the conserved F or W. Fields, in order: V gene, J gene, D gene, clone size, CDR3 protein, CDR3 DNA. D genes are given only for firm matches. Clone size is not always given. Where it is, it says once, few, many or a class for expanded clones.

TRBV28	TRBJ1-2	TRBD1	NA	CASSSYDRVGYTF	TGTGCCAGCAGTTCCTACGACAGGGTTGGCTACACCTTC
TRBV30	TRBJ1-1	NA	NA	CAWSGRRDTEAFF	TGTGCCTGGAGCGGCAGACGGGACACTGAAGCTTTCTTT
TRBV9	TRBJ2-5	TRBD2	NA	CASSPGTTQETQYF	TGTGCCAGCAGTCCTGGGACTACACAAGAGACCCAGTACTTC
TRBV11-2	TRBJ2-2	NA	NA	CASSPGDYTGELFF	TGTGCCAGCAGCCCCGGAGACTACACCGGGGAGCTGTTTTTT
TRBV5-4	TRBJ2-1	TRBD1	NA	CASSPGQYNEQFF	TGTGCCAGCAGCCCGGGACAGTACAATGAGCAGTTCTTC
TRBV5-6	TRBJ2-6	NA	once	CASSPTGANVLTF	TGTGCCAGCTCCCCAACTGGGGCCAACGTCCTGACTTTC
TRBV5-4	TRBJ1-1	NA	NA	CASSLDRDTEAFF	TGTGCCAGCAGCTTGGACAGAGACACTGAAGCTTTCTTT
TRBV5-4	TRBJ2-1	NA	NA	CASSFNNEQFF	TGTGCCAGCAGCTTCAACAATGAGCAGTTCTTC
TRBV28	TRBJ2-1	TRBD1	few	CASRAGQDEQFF	TGTGCCAGCAGGGCTGGACAGGATGAGCAGTTCTTC
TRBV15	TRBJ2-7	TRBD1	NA	CATSRDRGYEQYF	TGTGCCACCAGCCGAGACAGGGGATACGAGCAGTACTTC
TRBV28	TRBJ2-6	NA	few	CASSLAVALGANVLTF	TGTGCCAGCAGTTTAGCGGTGGCCCTCGGGGCCAACGTCCTGACTTTC
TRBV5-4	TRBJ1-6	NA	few	CASTPEGDGNSPLHF	TGTGCCAGCACCCCGGAAGGAGATGGCAATTCACCCCTCCACTTT
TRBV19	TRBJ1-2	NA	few	CASKTVSATLYGYTF	TGTGCCAGTAAAACAGTCTCGGCCACTCTCTATGGCTACACCTTC
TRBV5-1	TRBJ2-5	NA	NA	CASSLGRTQETQYF	TGCGCCAGCAGCTTGGGCAGAACCCAAGAGACCCAGTACTTC
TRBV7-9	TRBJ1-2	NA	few	CASIHGPAGGYTF	TGTGCCAGCATTCACGGCCCGGCGGGGGGCTACACCTTC